This TCR beta chain was recorded in a study of T cell changes during pregnancy in multiple sclerosis. The germline V gene encodes CDR1 SGHRS and CDR2 YFSETQ. V shed 4 bases, J shed 0 bases, and the junction held 2 bases outside the gene matches. This CDR3 has 14 amino acids. Data came from immunoSEQ multiplex PCR; TCRdb stores just in-frame clones and leaves some out. The table includes roughly 79,000 clones, 75% to 95% detected once. Specimen: CD4+ T cells from peripheral blood mononuclear cells, collected before pregnancy. This sequence joins TRBV5-1 and TRBJ2-3, with TRBD1 matching over 7 bases. The receptor comes from a female donor with multiple sclerosis, enrolled in a pregnancy study. The CDR3 DNA reads TGCGCCAGCAGCCTGGGACAGAGCACAGATACGCAGTATTTT. Its translation is CASSLGQSTDTQYF.